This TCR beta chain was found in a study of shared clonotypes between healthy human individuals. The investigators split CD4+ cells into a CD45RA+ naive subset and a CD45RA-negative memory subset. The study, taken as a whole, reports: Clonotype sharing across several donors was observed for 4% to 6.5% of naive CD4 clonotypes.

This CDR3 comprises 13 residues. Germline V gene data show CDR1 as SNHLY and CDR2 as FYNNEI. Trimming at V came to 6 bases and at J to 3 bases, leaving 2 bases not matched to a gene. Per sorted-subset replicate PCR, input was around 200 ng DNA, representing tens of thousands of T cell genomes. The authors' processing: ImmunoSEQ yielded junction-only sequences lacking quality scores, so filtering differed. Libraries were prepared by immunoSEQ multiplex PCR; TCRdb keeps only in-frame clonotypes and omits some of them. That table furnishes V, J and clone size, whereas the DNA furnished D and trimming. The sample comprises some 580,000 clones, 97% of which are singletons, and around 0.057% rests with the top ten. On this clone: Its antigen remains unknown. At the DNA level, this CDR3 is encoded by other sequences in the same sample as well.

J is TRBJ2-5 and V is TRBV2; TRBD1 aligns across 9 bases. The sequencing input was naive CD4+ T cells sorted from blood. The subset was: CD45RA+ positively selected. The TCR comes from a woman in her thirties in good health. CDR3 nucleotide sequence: TGTGCCAGCAGCCGGGACAGGGAAGAGACCCAGTACTTC. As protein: CASSRDREETQYF.